The source of this T cell receptor (beta chain) is a study of blood T cell repertoires in COVID-19 (dated by TCRdb to the early 2020s). General notes on the study: Samples from collaborators originated in the United States, Italy and Spain and spanned both the acute and convalescent phases of COVID-19. The prospective study material was composed of cDNA or gDNA derived from T cells, B-cell-depleted T cells, or PBMCs. The dataset comprised deeply sampled blood TCRbeta repertoires from subjects exposed to, actively infected with, or recovered from COVID-19. A freely available public database, intended as a resource for researchers studying the immune response to SARS-CoV-2, is where the repertoires were released. The samples were drawn from the first 160 participants of the ongoing ImmuneRACE study and from 1,254 subjects provided by 6 global collaborators. The sample metadata nearly always contained a de-identified subject ID, COVID-19 status, age in years and sex. HLA class I and class II types, where available, came from metadata supplied by the sample provider rather than from assay-based typing.

Overall results and qualifications from the work: Clinical and demographic metadata were provided uncurated, with the amount varying by source and participant.

The collaborating institutions used their own protocols to collect whole blood in K2EDTA tubes. For TCRbeta analysis, collaborators shipped samples in one of three forms: frozen whole blood, isolated PBMCs, or DNA extracted from either of those sample types. As for this clone: It lacks a known antigen. No base-level quality is on record; no much larger clone is a single base apart.

V drops 5 bases and J drops 5 bases, leaving 12 bases in between. Looking up the germline V gene yields CDR1 SGHNT and CDR2 YENEEA. The CDR3 goes from the cysteine to the phenylalanine over 13 residues. Only CDR3 DNA remains: 39 bases, in frame from the first base. TCRbeta CDR3 regions were amplified from genomic DNA by means of the immunoSEQ Assay, a bias-controlled multiplex PCR. From the authors' description of their analysis: The number of nucleated cells in each sample was estimated by amplification of reference gene primers within the assay. To quantify the absolute abundance of each unique TCRbeta CDR3 rearrangement, sequence reads were collapsed and filtered. For each sample, productive Simpson clonality was calculated as the square root of Simpson's diversity index across productive rearrangements. TCRdb mirrors the immuneACCESS table, restricted to in-frame sequences. Some clones are absent from its copies; in checked studies, under half trace to an unresolved V gene, and the reason for the others is unknown. V, J and clone size are taken as reported in that table, and D and trimming were inferred from the DNA itself. The sample data list 95,000 to 110,000 clones, and about 87% of these were observed just once. 10% to 15% of the sample comes from the top ten.

Sequencing was carried out using peripheral blood. Recombination joined TRBV11-3 with TRBJ2-5; the D gene is perhaps TRBD2, on 5 matching bases. This receptor was taken from a human donor in a cohort sampled during active or convalescent COVID-19. CDR3 loop: CASSPEGYETQYF. The nucleotide sequence is given as TGTGCCAGCAGCCCAGAGGGTTACGAGACCCAGTACTTC.